This TCR beta chain was captured in a study of T cells after yellow fever vaccination. With 6 bases removed from V and 5 bases from J, the gap between germline ends came to 17 bases. From germline, CDR1 is SNHLY and CDR2 FYNNEI. This CDR3 has 14 amino acids. Using its own MiXCR run on the 5' RACE reads, TCRdb lists one record per CDR3 protein. The sample lists about 320,000 distinct CDR3 sequences, over 3.5% occurring once. The chain uses TRBV2 and TRBJ2-7; maybe TRBD1 (5 bases). The clonotype was recovered from a man aged 18-30 years who received the YFV17D yellow fever vaccine. Material: PBMCs, obtained 15 days after the yellow fever booster vaccination. This chain's CDR3 is CASRDTYLDHEQYF. CDR3 nucleotide sequence: TGTGCCAGCAGGGACACCTACTTAGACCACGAGCAGTACTTC.